This record looks at one T cell receptor beta chain sequence and its context. Its antigen target is currently unknown. Base-call qualities are not available, and no considerably larger clone is one nucleotide away. Tumor samples were collected prior to definitive surgery or chemotherapy. The MD Anderson Biospecimen Extraction Resource handled genomic DNA extraction, while the MD Anderson Cancer Genomics Laboratory carried out the TCR sequencing. The approximately 100 tumor samples underwent high-throughput TCR profiling using ImmunoSEQ. The original pipeline was this. The repertoire diversity metrics included richness (unique productive sequences), clonality, evenness and relatedness, and the Bhattacharyya coefficient was used to measure similarity between samples. Conclusions stayed consistent in a sensitivity analysis that left out TCRs with fewer than two reads. The table comes from immuneACCESS by way of TCRdb, which keeps in-frame sequences with V and J called. Part of the clones is missing from these tables; in studies checked, under half for an unresolved V gene and the rest for unknown reasons. V, J and clone size derive from that table, while D and trimming were established from the DNA sequence. In this sample the table shows 8,800 or so clones, approximately 75% of which occur a single time. Together, the top ten hold roughly 10% of the sample.

These data come from a study of high-grade serous ovarian cancer treatment subgroups listed by TCRdb under 2021. Study-wide context: Sequencing yielded a mean of about 15,000 reads and more than 6,000 unique TCR beta rearrangements per sample. In total there were approximately 94 samples, since every patient provided one primary tumor sample and two metastatic tumor samples. The study examined TCR beta repertoires in high-grade serous ovarian cancer patients who were grouped under a laparoscopic triage algorithm by complete gross resection or by neoadjuvant chemotherapy response. A cohort of some 30 patients was included: some 10 with no residual disease after primary surgery (R0), some 10 who were excellent NACT responders, and some 10 who were poor NACT responders. Here is what the overall study found, with its caveats: Spatial information was not captured by bulk tumor TCR sequencing, so insight into HGSC tumor complexity and diversity was limited. TCR repertoire analyses focused on CDR3; CDR1 and CDR2 were not analyzed. Repertoire similarity ranging from roughly 0.1 to 0.79 was observed between tumors from the same patient, whereas almost no similarity was observed between different patients. TCR clonal relatedness correlated positively with neoantigen level and, by trend, with copy number variation and mutation load from whole-genome sequencing.

CDR1 and CDR2 were assigned from the germline V gene as SQVTM and ANQGSEA. Trimming removed 4 bases from V and 5 bases from J, leaving 11 bases between the germline ends. Counted from cysteine to phenylalanine, this CDR3 has 13 amino acids. The sequence is cut down to CDR3 DNA, 39 bases in frame from base 1. Input material: tumor tissue. The V and J segments used are TRBV29-1 and TRBJ2-2; the D gene is not confidently resolved. This TCR derives from a human donor with high-grade serous ovarian cancer. The sequenced DNA is TGCAGCGTTGGACACCCAGGAACCGGGGAGCTGTTTTTT. The encoded protein is CSVGHPGTGELFF.